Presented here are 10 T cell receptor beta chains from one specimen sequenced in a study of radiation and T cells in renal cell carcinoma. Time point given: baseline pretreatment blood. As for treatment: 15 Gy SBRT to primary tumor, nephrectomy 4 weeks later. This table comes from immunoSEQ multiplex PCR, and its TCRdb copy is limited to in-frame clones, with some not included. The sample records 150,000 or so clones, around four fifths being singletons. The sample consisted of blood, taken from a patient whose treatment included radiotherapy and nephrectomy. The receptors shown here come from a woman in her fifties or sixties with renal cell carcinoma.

The CDR3 DNA reads as TGCGCCAGCAGCCAAGTGGGGCTGGCCATTAATGAGCAGTTCTTC. Encoded protein: CASSQVGLAINEQFF. The chain employs TRBV4-3 and TRBJ2-1; tentatively, D is TRBD1 (5 bases). Trimming took off 1 base at V and 7 bases at J, with 14 bases between the two ends. This CDR3 has 15 residues. The V gene's germline CDR1 is LGHNA and CDR2 YSLEER.

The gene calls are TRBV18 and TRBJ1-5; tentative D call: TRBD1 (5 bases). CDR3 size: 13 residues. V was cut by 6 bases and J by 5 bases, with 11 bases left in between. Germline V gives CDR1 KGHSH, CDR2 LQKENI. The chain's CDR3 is CASSPDSHQPQHF. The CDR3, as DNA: TGTGCCAGCTCGCCCGACAGCCATCAGCCCCAGCATTTT.

The CDR3 here is CASSPSARAEQYF. CDR3 nucleotide sequence: TGTGCCAGCAGCCCTAGTGCCAGGGCCGAGCAGTACTTC. J is TRBJ2-7 and V is TRBV7-2; tentative D call: TRBD1 (5 bases). The CDR3 sequence is 13 residues long. The ends were cut back, 5 bases at V and 6 bases at J, with 14 bases in the middle. Germline CDR1 and CDR2: SGHTA and FQGNSA.

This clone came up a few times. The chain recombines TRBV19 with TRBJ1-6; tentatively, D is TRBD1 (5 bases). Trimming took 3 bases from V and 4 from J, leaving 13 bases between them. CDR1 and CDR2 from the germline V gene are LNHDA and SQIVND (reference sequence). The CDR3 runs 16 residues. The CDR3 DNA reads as TGTGCCAGTAGTATTCAGACAGAGGGGTATAATTCACCCCTCCACTTT. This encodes CASSIQTEGYNSPLHF.

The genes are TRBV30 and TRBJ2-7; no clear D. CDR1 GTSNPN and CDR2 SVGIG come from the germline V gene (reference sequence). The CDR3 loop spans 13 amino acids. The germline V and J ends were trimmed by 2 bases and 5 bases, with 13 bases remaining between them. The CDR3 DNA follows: TGTGCCTGGAGTACCGGGCTGTTCGACGAGCAGTACTTC. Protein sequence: CAWSTGLFDEQYF.

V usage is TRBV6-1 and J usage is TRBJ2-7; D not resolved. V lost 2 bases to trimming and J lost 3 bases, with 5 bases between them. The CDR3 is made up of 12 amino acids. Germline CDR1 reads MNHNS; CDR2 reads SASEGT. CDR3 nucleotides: TGTGCCAGCAGTGAATCCGACTACGAGCAGTACTTC. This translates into CASSESDYEQYF.

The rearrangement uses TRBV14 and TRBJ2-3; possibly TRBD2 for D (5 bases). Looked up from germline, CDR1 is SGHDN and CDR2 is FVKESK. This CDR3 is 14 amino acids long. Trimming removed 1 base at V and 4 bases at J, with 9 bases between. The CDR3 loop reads CASSQGLAADTQYF. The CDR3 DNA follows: TGTGCCAGCAGCCAAGGGCTAGCCGCAGATACGCAGTATTTT.

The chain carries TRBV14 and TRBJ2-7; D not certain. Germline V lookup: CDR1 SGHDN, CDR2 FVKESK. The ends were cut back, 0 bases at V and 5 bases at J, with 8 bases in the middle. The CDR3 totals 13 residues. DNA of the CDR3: TGTGCCAGCAGCCAAGATCGCAGAAACGAGCAGTACTTC. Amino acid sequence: CASSQDRRNEQYF.

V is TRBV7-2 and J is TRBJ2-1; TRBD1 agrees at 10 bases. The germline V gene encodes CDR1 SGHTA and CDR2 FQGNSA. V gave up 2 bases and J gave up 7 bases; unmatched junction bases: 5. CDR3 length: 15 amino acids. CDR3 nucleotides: TGTGCCAGCAGCTTATCCCGGACAGGGGGTAATGAGCAGTTCTTC. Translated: CASSLSRTGGNEQFF.

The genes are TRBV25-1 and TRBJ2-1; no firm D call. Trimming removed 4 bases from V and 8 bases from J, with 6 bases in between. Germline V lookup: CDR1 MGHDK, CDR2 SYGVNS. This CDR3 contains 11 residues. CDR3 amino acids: CASSVADEQFF. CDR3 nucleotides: TGTGCCAGCAGTGTAGCAGATGAGCAGTTCTTC.